These 27 T cell receptor beta chains came from one sample sequenced in a study of T cell responses to AZD1222 COVID-19 vaccine (dated by TCRdb to 2020 to 2022). The meaning of the sample's time point label: about 28 days (+/-7) after the second vaccine dose. In the paper's terms, the treatment or condition label means: meningococcal conjugate vaccine given as trial control. Library construction relied on the immunoSEQ multiplex PCR assay. TCRdb re-hosts the immuneACCESS table, in-frame sequences only. Its copies lack some clones; in the studies checked, an unresolved V gene accounts for under half of them, and the cause for the rest is not known. The table for this sample lists 150,000 to 200,000 clones; around nine tenths of them were counted only once. The top ten constitute approximately 4% of the sample. The specimen comprised peripheral blood, sampled 28 days after the second dose of the MenACWY control vaccine. Receptors originate from an adult who received the MenACWY meningococcal vaccine as a control.

The rearrangement links TRBV5-6 to TRBJ1-4; D not certain. With 4 bases removed from V and 8 bases from J, the gap between germline ends came to 15 bases. The germline V gene encodes CDR1 SGHDT and CDR2 YYEEEE. The CDR3 loop spans 14 amino acids. In nucleotides, the CDR3 is TGTGCCAGCAGCCCGGGCCTACTACGAGAAAAACTGTTTTTT. Translation gives CASSPGLLREKLFF.

This chain links TRBV12-5 with TRBJ1-4, with D tentatively TRBD1 (5 bases). V lost 3 bases, J lost 2 bases, and 7 bases lay in between. The CDR3 sequence is 14 residues long. The germline V gene encodes CDR1 LGHNT and CDR2 FRNRAP. CDR3 in amino acids: CASGFRGTNEKLFF. CDR3 in DNA: TGTGCTAGTGGTTTTCGGGGCACTAATGAAAAACTGTTTTTT.

This clone was observed once. This chain's CDR3 is CASSLQVVGYTF. The CDR3 DNA follows: TGTGCCAGCAGCCTCCAGGTCGTTGGCTACACCTTC. The chain joins TRBV12-3 or TRBV12-4 to TRBJ1-2; D gene unclear. This CDR3 contains 12 residues. Trimming took off 6 bases at V and 7 bases at J, with 12 bases between the two ends.

This sequence joins TRBV27 and TRBJ2-3, with D possibly matching TRBD2 (5 bases). V lost 3 bases and J lost 3, with 7 bases in between. The CDR3 extends over 13 amino acids. The germline V gene has CDR1 MNHEY and CDR2 SMNVEV (reference sequence). CDR3 protein: CASSFWETDTQYF. In nucleotides, the CDR3 is TGTGCCAGCAGTTTTTGGGAGACAGATACGCAGTATTTT.

This chain links TRBV6-1 with TRBJ2-1; D tentatively reads TRBD1 or TRBD2 (6 bases each). Trimming took 3 bases from V and 5 from J, leaving 17 bases between them. The CDR3 has 16 amino acids. Per the germline V gene, CDR1 is MNHNS and CDR2 is SASEGT. CDR3 DNA sequence: TGTGCCAGCAGTGACGGGGGCATGGGCCGACACAATGAGCAGTTCTTC. It codes for CASSDGGMGRHNEQFF.

In this sample, this clone turned up once. This sequence joins TRBV19 and TRBJ2-1; 13 nucleotides line up with TRBD2. Germline V lookup: CDR1 LNHDA, CDR2 SQIVND (reference sequence). J was trimmed by 8 bases and V by 5 bases; bases with no gene match: 12. The CDR3 consists of 17 residues. The CDR3: CASSSPSGLAGRYEQFF. For the CDR3, the DNA is TGTGCCAGTAGTTCACCCTCGGGACTAGCGGGAAGGTATGAGCAGTTCTTC.

V usage is TRBV2 and J usage is TRBJ2-3, with unresolved D. V lost 2 bases, J lost 6 bases, and 15 bases lay in between. Germline V CDR1 and CDR2: SNHLY, FYNNEI. CDR3 length: 15 amino acids. In nucleotides, the CDR3 is TGTGCCAGCAGTGAAAACAGCCTGGGTTGGGATACGCAGTATTTT. As protein: CASSENSLGWDTQYF.

This rearrangement joins TRBV11-3 to TRBJ2-7; 10 bases fit TRBD1. The J segment lost 3 bases and the V segment lost 2 bases, leaving 4 bases of the junction unmatched. The CDR3 covers 15 residues. Germline V gene data show CDR1 as SGHNT and CDR2 as YENEEA. The CDR3 region is CASSLRTGGIYEQYF. The CDR3, as DNA: TGTGCCAGCAGCTTAAGGACAGGGGGGATCTACGAGCAGTACTTC.

V usage is TRBV6-5 and J usage is TRBJ1-6; maybe TRBD1 (5 bases). The CDR3 spans 14 residues. Germline values: CDR1 MNHEY, CDR2 SVGAGI. V dropped 6 bases and J dropped 7 bases, with 13 bases sitting between them. The CDR3 DNA is TGTGCCAGCAGGTCCGTACAGGAGAATTCACCCCTCCACTTT. Translating gives CASRSVQENSPLHF.

The chain combines TRBV28 with TRBJ1-4, with no clear D. Germline V gene data show CDR1 as MDHEN and CDR2 as SYDVKM. V shed 6 bases and J shed 8 bases, with 22 bases lying between them. This CDR3 spans 16 amino acids. The CDR3 nucleotides are TGTGCCAGCAGGCCCTCCGGTGCGGGAGTAGGCGAAAAACTGTTTTTT. Translated: CASRPSGAGVGEKLFF.

The CDR3 reads CAISASLAGPYEQYF. In nucleotides, the CDR3 is TGTGCCATCAGTGCGTCTCTGGCGGGGCCCTACGAGCAGTACTTC. V usage is TRBV10-3 and J usage is TRBJ2-7; perhaps TRBD2 as D (6 bases). Germline CDR1 ENHRY, CDR2 SYGVKD. V lost 4 bases and J 2 bases, leaving 15 bases between the germline ends. The CDR3 is made up of 15 amino acids.

This chain links TRBV7-9 with TRBJ2-1, with TRBD2 matching 9 bases. This CDR3 has 14 amino acids. Losses at the gene ends were 6 bases for V and 7 bases for J; bases not matched to a gene: 7. CDR1 and CDR2 from the germline V gene are SEHNR and FQNEAQ (reference sequence). In DNA, the CDR3 is TGTGCCAGCAGGACTAGCGGCCCTTCAAATGAGCAGTTCTTC. Amino acid sequence: CASRTSGPSNEQFF.

The chain recombines TRBV7-3 with TRBJ2-1; perhaps TRBD2 as D (6 bases). The CDR3 totals 14 residues. Trimming took 4 bases from V and 5 from J, leaving 12 bases between them. Germline V lookup: CDR1 SGHTA, CDR2 FQGTGA. The DNA of the CDR3 is TGTGCCAGCAGCTGGGGGGACTTGGACAATGAGCAGTTCTTC. Translation gives CASSWGDLDNEQFF. The complete variable domain, with remaining parts taken from reference TRBV7-3 and TRBJ2-1, reads GAGVSQTPSNKVTEKGKYVELRCDPISGHTALYWYRQSLGQGPEFLIYFQGTGAADDSGLPNDRFFAVRPEGSVSTLKIQRTERGDSAVYLCASSWGDLDNEQFFGPGTRLTVL.

This clone was observed a single time. This chain connects TRBV11-3 to TRBJ1-3; D unresolved. The CDR3 is 16 residues long. Trimming took off 8 bases at V and 0 bases at J, with 17 bases between the two ends. Looked up from germline, CDR1 is SGHNT and CDR2 is YENEEA. The DNA of the CDR3 is TGTGCCAGCCGGAAGCACCGGACGGACTCTGGAAACACCATATATTTT. Protein product: CASRKHRTDSGNTIYF.

Note on this clone: Mismatch with germline at one junction end may stem from a read error. The chain combines TRBV7-9 with TRBJ2-2; 14 nucleotides match TRBD2. Germline values: CDR1 SEHNR, CDR2 FQNEAQ (reference sequence). This CDR3 is 17 amino acids long. CDR3: CAGRGTSGSTNTGELFF. CDR3 coding DNA: TGTGCCGGCAGGGGGACTAGCGGGAGTACGAACACCGGGGAGCTGTTTTTT.

On this clone: The junction departs from germline at one end; a sequencing error may be responsible. The chain carries TRBV11-2 and TRBJ1-2; unclear D gene. There are 12 residues in the CDR3. From germline, CDR1 is SGHAT and CDR2 FQNNGV. As DNA, the CDR3 is TGTGCCAGCAGTTTAGTAAACTATGGCTACACCTTC. Translation gives CASSLVNYGYTF.

The chain uses TRBV10-3 and TRBJ2-1, with TRBD2 matching over 16 bases. The germline V gene encodes CDR1 ENHRY and CDR2 SYGVKD. V dropped 11 bases and J dropped 7; count of bases not matched to a gene: 11. This CDR3 has 16 residues. This chain's CDR3 is CAAEDPGLAGGNEQFF. The CDR3 DNA sequence: TGTGCCGCGGAAGACCCGGGACTAGCGGGAGGGAATGAGCAGTTCTTC.

This clone was seen only a few times. The chain carries TRBV6-5 and TRBJ2-2, with no clear D. The germline CDR1 and CDR2 sequences are MNHEY and SVGAGI. V lost 6 bases and J 4 bases, leaving 9 bases between the germline ends. This CDR3 has 13 residues. In nucleotides, the CDR3 is TGTGCCAGCAGCCCCATCGGCACCGGGGAGCTGTTTTTT. Protein: CASSPIGTGELFF.

The rearrangement uses TRBV19 and TRBJ2-1; tentatively, D is TRBD2 (6 bases). Germline assignment: CDR1 LNHDA and CDR2 SQIVND (reference sequence). Trimming cost V 3 bases and J 10 bases, with 16 bases left between them. The CDR3 loop spans 14 amino acids. The CDR3 region has the DNA TGTGCCAGTAGTATCACTGGGGGAGGAAGGGAGCAGTTCTTC. Translated: CASSITGGGREQFF.

This rearrangement joins TRBV2 to TRBJ2-5, with 7 bases fitting TRBD2. The CDR3 runs to 12 residues. V was clipped by 8 bases and J by 5 bases; unmatched bases: 5. Germline V CDR1 and CDR2: SNHLY, FYNNEI. The chain's CDR3 is CASSGGPETQYF. CDR3 DNA sequence: TGTGCCAGCTCGGGGGGTCCGGAGACCCAGTACTTC. The whole variable domain, filled in from reference TRBV2 and TRBJ2-5, reads EPEVTQTPSHQVTQMGQEVILRCVPISNHLYFYWYRQILGQKVEFLVSFYNNEISEKSEIFDDQFSVERPDGSNFTLKIRSTKLEDSAMYFCASSGGPETQYFGPGTRLLVL.

This clone was recorded only once. J is TRBJ2-4 and V is TRBV19; a weak D match, TRBD2 (5 bases). There are 15 residues in the CDR3. Germline lookup yields CDR1 LNHDA and CDR2 SQIVND (reference sequence). The ends were cut back, 6 bases at V and 9 bases at J, with 21 bases in the middle. The CDR3 sequence: CASSPGRSARGIQYF. Here the CDR3 DNA reads TGTGCCAGTAGCCCCGGCAGGTCGGCCCGGGGCATTCAGTACTTC.

The genes are TRBV19 and TRBJ2-7, with no clear D. The CDR3 sequence is 15 residues long. Germline CDR1 is LNHDA and CDR2 is SQIVND (reference sequence). Trimming removed 1 base from V and 0 bases from J, with 10 bases in between. The CDR3 DNA is TGTGCCAGTAGTATAGGCCAGGCCTCCTCCTACGAGCAGTACTTC. This codes for CASSIGQASSYEQYF.

CDR3 protein: CASSQDNRSGGFTNTGELFF. The CDR3 region has the DNA TGCGCCAGCAGTCAAGATAACCGTTCAGGGGGATTTACGAACACCGGGGAGCTGTTTTTT. This chain joins TRBV23-1 and TRBJ2-2, with 7 positions matching TRBD1. TRBV23-1 counts as an open reading frame of uncertain function. The CDR3 contains 20 residues. The V and J ends lost 2 bases and 0 bases, in that order; junction bases with no gene match: 15.

The chain links TRBV15 to TRBJ2-1; D could derive from TRBD1 or TRBD2 (5 bases each). V gave up 5 bases and J gave up 15 bases, with 14 bases separating them. The CDR3 loop spans 11 amino acids. The germline CDR1 and CDR2 sequences are LNHNV and YYDKDF (reference sequence). The CDR3 DNA reads as TGTGCCACCAGCCACCAGGGAGATTGGTTCTTC. It yields the protein CATSHQGDWFF.

The rearrangement uses TRBV19 and TRBJ1-1; perhaps TRBD1 as D (5 bases). Germline lookup yields CDR1 LNHDA and CDR2 SQIVND (reference sequence). V lost 3 bases, J lost 2 bases, and 10 bases lay in between. The CDR3 runs 14 residues. The CDR3 sequence: CASSISRANTEAFF. CDR3 nucleotides: TGTGCCAGTAGTATCAGCAGGGCCAACACTGAAGCTTTCTTT.

The table lists this clone with a count of one. The rearrangement uses TRBV5-1 and TRBJ2-7; 7 bases match TRBD1. CDR3 length equals 12 residues. Germline CDR1 is SGHRS and CDR2 is YFSETQ. The junction had 4 bases not matched to a gene; V was cut back by 7 bases and J by 3 bases. The CDR3 loop reads CASSDRFYEQYF. CDR3 DNA: TGCGCCAGCTCGGACAGGTTCTACGAGCAGTACTTC.

This clone was counted once. The chain has TRBV5-1 and TRBJ2-5; D uncertain. CDR1 and CDR2 from the germline V gene are SGHRS and YFSETQ. V shed 0 bases and J shed 2 bases, with 5 bases lying between them. CDR3 length: 13 residues. The DNA of the CDR3 is TGCGCCAGCAGCTTGGTACGGCAAGAGACCCAGTACTTC. Translated, it gives CASSLVRQETQYF.